Shown below are 20 T cell receptor beta chains from a single sample sequenced in a study of shared clonotypes between healthy human individuals. This table comes from immunoSEQ multiplex PCR, and its TCRdb copy is limited to in-frame clones, with some not included. The table records under 850,000 clones, approximately 92% of them present only once. The naive CD8 population came from CD45RO-negative cells selected for CCR7, without terminally differentiated effector memory CD45RA+ cells. Sequenced input: naive CD8+ T cells sorted from blood. Receptors were obtained from a young man in good health.

J is TRBJ2-7 and V is TRBV13; 10 bases fit TRBD2. V trimming: 6 bases; J trimming: 3 bases; junction bases outside the gene matches: 8. Germline values: CDR1 PRHDT, CDR2 FYEKMQ (reference sequence). The CDR3 spans 15 residues. Written as DNA, the CDR3 is TGTGCCAGCAGTTCTAGCGGGAGTGGATACTACGAGCAGTACTTC. Translation gives CASSSSGSGYYEQYF.

This chain links TRBV28 with TRBJ2-5; D unclear. With 4 bases removed from V and 1 base from J, the gap between germline ends came to 10 bases. This CDR3 has 14 amino acids. Germline lookup yields CDR1 MDHEN and CDR2 SYDVKM. CDR3: CASSSRKLQETQYF. In DNA, the CDR3 is TGTGCCAGCAGTTCTAGAAAACTCCAAGAGACCCAGTACTTC. The full variable domain, in which reference TRBV28 and TRBJ2-5 provide the parts outside the CDR3, is DVKVTQSSRYLVKRTGEKVFLECVQDMDHENMFWYRQDPGLGLRLIYFSYDVKMKEKGDIPEGYSVSREKKERFSLILESASTNQTSMYLCASSSRKLQETQYFGPGTRLLVL.

The gene calls are TRBV7-8 and TRBJ2-1; no clear D. V lost 5 bases to trimming and J lost 6 bases, with 29 bases between them. The germline V gene has CDR1 SGHVS and CDR2 FQNEAQ. CDR3 length equals 19 residues. The chain's CDR3 is CASSLGFSGPTSKGNEQFF. The CDR3 DNA follows: TGTGCCAGCAGCCTCGGCTTCAGTGGGCCCACCTCTAAAGGCAATGAGCAGTTCTTC.

The genes are TRBV5-1 and TRBJ2-1; D call uncertain. V gave up 0 bases and J gave up 8 bases, with 18 bases separating them. Germline CDR1 and CDR2: SGHRS and YFSETQ. The CDR3 has 16 amino acids. As DNA, the CDR3 is TGCGCCAGCAGCTTGGCCGAGAGCCCTGACTTTGATGAGCAGTTCTTC. It codes for CASSLAESPDFDEQFF.

In its sample, this clone was seen once. Other DNA sequences in this specimen translate into the identical CDR3. The CDR3 reads CASSLAGSYNEQFF. In DNA form, the CDR3 reads TGTGCCAGCAGCTTAGCAGGTTCCTACAATGAGCAGTTCTTC. The chain uses TRBV7-8 and TRBJ2-1; D remains ambiguous. Trimming pared 0 bases from V and 1 base from J, leaving 4 bases between. CDR1 and CDR2 from the germline V gene are SGHVS and FQNEAQ. The CDR3 covers 14 residues.

V gene TRBV13 combines with J gene TRBJ2-3, with no clear D. The V and J ends lost 5 bases and 2 bases respectively, with 8 bases between them. The CDR3 runs 13 residues. CDR1 and CDR2 from the germline V gene are PRHDT and FYEKMQ (reference sequence). The DNA of the CDR3 is TGTGCCAGCAGCCTAGACCTCACAGATACGCAGTATTTT. This codes for CASSLDLTDTQYF.

The count of this clone is one. The rearrangement joins TRBV7-6 to TRBJ2-7; TRBD1 aligns across 8 bases. The V segment lost 5 bases and the J segment 2 bases; nucleotides outside the gene matches: 8. The CDR3 totals 15 residues. The germline gives CDR1 SGHVS, CDR2 FNYEAQ. CDR3 in DNA: TGTGCCAGCAGCCTAGGACAGGGTGAACCCTACGAGCAGTACTTC. This codes for CASSLGQGEPYEQYF.

In this sample, this clone turned up once. The chain recombines TRBV10-1 with TRBJ2-3; 7 bases line up with TRBD2. J was trimmed by 2 bases and V by 5 bases; bases with no gene match: 4. The CDR3 runs 14 residues. Germline-derived CDR1 and CDR2 are WNHNN and SYGVQD (reference sequence). CDR3 amino acids: CASSRDYSTDTQYF. The CDR3 DNA follows: TGCGCCAGCAGTAGGGACTATTCCACAGATACGCAGTATTTT.

The chain combines TRBV7-9 with TRBJ2-1; 8 bases align to TRBD2. Germline assignment: CDR1 SEHNR and CDR2 FQNEAQ (reference sequence). The V gene end was trimmed by 8 bases and the J gene end by 5 bases; junction bases not matched to a gene: 14. The CDR3 sequence is 16 residues long. The CDR3 protein is CASADHEREIDNEQFF. The CDR3 DNA reads TGTGCCAGCGCGGACCATGAGCGGGAGATTGACAATGAGCAGTTCTTC.

This clone was recorded only once. V usage is TRBV2 and J usage is TRBJ2-5; D tentatively fits TRBD1 or TRBD2 (5 bases each). CDR3 length: 12 amino acids. Per germline, CDR1 SNHLY and CDR2 FYNNEI. Trimming took 7 bases from V and 4 from J, leaving 10 bases between them. DNA for the CDR3: TGTGCCAGCAAGGGACCAAGAGAGACCCAGTACTTC. Translated: CASKGPRETQYF.

The genes are TRBV29-1 and TRBJ2-7, with TRBD1 matching over 8 bases. Germline V gene lookup returns CDR1 SQVTM and CDR2 ANQGSEA. V lost 5 bases to trimming and J lost 3 bases; unmatched junction nucleotides: 9. The CDR3 has 14 amino acids. The CDR3 is CSVSKTGGFYEQYF. CDR3 sequence (DNA): TGCAGCGTTTCAAAAACAGGGGGATTCTACGAGCAGTACTTC.

The genes are TRBV15 and TRBJ2-1; 11 bases map to TRBD1. V gave up 3 bases and J gave up 6 bases; unmatched junction bases: 4. The CDR3 length is 15 residues. CDR1 LNHNV and CDR2 YYDKDF come from the germline V gene (reference sequence). Here the CDR3 DNA reads TGTGCCACCAGCAGCAACGGGACAGGGGGCAATGAGCAGTTCTTC. Encoded protein: CATSSNGTGGNEQFF.

This chain links TRBV15 with TRBJ1-2; D perhaps matches TRBD1 (5 bases). Per the germline V gene, CDR1 is LNHNV and CDR2 is YYDKDF (reference sequence). There are 15 residues in the CDR3. Trimming left V 5 bases short and J 4 bases short, with 17 bases between. CDR3 residues: CATSPPRGEFYGYTF. In nucleotides, the CDR3 is TGTGCCACCAGCCCCCCCCGGGGCGAATTCTATGGCTACACCTTC.

The rearrangement uses TRBV7-3 and TRBJ2-3, with 16 nucleotides matching TRBD2. Germline lookup yields CDR1 SGHTA and CDR2 FQGTGA. This CDR3 spans 17 amino acids. J gave up 4 bases and V 5 bases, and 6 bases lay outside the gene matches. The CDR3 reads CASSRGLAGGGADTQYF. The CDR3 nucleotides are TGTGCCAGCAGCCGGGGACTAGCGGGAGGGGGCGCAGATACGCAGTATTTT.

This chain connects TRBV5-6 to TRBJ2-7, with TRBD2 identical over 11 bases. The length of the CDR3 is 15 residues. The V and J ends lost 4 bases and 4 bases, in that order; junction bases with no gene match: 7. From germline, CDR1 is SGHDT and CDR2 YYEEEE. The CDR3 loop is CASSPGLADMYEQYF. DNA for the CDR3: TGTGCCAGCAGCCCGGGACTAGCGGATATGTACGAGCAGTACTTC.

A note on this clone: Compared with germline, one end of the junction differs, possibly owing to a read error. The chain has TRBV6-1 and TRBJ1-2, with D possibly being TRBD1 (6 bases). The CDR3 has 13 amino acids. Germline-derived CDR1 and CDR2 are MNHNS and SASEGT. The CDR3 reads CASSDRQGIGTIF. CDR3 nucleotides: TGTGCCAGCAGTGACCGGCAGGGGATCGGTACCATCTTC.

The chain carries TRBV9 and TRBJ2-5; TRBD2 might be the D (5 bases). Germline values: CDR1 SGDLS, CDR2 YYNGEE. Trimming took off 0 bases at V and 5 bases at J, with 14 bases between the two ends. This CDR3 is 15 amino acids long. The CDR3 DNA reads as TGTGCCAGCAGCGTAGTGGGAGCCCTGGGGGAGACCCAGTACTTC. Amino acids: CASSVVGALGETQYF.

The DNA of the CDR3 is TGTGCCAGCACCTCCCTACGGACAGGATACCAAGAGACCCAGTACTTC. Encoded protein: CASTSLRTGYQETQYF. This chain links TRBV27 with TRBJ2-5; 7 positions match TRBD1. This CDR3 has 16 residues. Germline V gene data show CDR1 as MNHEY and CDR2 as SMNVEV (reference sequence). V lost 7 bases and J lost 0; bases outside the gene matches: 11.

The genes are TRBV5-6 and TRBJ1-2; D unclear. V lost 2 bases, J lost 8 bases, and 19 bases lay in between. Germline V gene data show CDR1 as SGHDT and CDR2 as YYEEEE. The CDR3 covers 15 residues. The CDR3 loop reads CASSLPTKYWEGYTF. CDR3 bases: TGTGCCAGCAGCTTACCCACGAAATATTGGGAGGGCTACACCTTC.

This chain links TRBV7-9 with TRBJ2-3; 8 nucleotides match TRBD2. The CDR3 runs 16 residues. Looked up from germline, CDR1 is SEHNR and CDR2 is FQNEAQ (reference sequence). With V trimmed by 1 base and J by 4 bases, 7 bases remained unmatched. The CDR3, as DNA: TGTGCCAGCAGCTTAGATCCGGGAGGGCCCGCAGATACGCAGTATTTT. It translates to CASSLDPGGPADTQYF.